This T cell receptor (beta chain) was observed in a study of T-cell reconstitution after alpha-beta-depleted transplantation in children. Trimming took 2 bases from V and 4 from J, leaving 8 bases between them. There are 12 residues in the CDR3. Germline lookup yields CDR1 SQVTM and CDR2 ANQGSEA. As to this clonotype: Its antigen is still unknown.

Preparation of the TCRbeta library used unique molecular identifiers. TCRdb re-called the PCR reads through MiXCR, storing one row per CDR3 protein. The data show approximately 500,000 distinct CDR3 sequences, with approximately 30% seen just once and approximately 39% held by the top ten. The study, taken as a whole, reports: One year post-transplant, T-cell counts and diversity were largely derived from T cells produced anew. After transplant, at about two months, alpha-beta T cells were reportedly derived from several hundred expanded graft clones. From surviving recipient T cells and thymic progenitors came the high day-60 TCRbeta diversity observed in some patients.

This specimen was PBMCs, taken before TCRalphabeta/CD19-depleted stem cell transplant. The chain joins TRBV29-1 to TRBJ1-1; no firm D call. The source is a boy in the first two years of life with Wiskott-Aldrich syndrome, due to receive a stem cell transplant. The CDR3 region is CSVEKGSTEAFF. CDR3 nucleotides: TGCAGCGTTGAAAAAGGGAGCACTGAAGCTTTCTTT.